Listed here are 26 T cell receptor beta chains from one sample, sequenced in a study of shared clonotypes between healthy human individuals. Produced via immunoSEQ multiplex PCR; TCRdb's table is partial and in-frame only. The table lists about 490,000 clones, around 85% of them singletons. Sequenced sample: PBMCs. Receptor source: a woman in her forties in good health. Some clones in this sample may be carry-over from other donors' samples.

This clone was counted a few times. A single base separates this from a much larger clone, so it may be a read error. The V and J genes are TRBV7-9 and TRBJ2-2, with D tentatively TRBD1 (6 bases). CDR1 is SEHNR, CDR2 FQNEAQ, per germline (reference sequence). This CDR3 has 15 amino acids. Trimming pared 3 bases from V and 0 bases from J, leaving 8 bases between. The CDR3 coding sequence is TGTGCCAGCAGCTTTGGGACAACGAACACCGGGGAGCTGTTTTTT. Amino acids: CASSFGTTNTGELFF. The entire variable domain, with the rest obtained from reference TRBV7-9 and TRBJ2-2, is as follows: DTGVSQNPRHKITKRGQNVTFRCDPISEHNRLYWYRQTLGQGPEFLTYFQNEAQLEKSRLLSDRFSAERPKGSFSTLEIQRTEQGDSAMYLCASSFGTTNTGELFFGEGSRLTVL.

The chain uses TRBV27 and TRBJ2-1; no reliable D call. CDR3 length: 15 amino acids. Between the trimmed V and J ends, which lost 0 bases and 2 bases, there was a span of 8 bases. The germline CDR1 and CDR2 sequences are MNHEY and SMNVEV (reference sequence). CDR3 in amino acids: CASSLSSIPYNEQFF. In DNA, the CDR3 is TGTGCCAGCAGTTTATCCTCGATACCCTACAATGAGCAGTTCTTC.

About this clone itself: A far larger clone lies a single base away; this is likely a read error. CDR3 residues: CTSSLGAGETYEQYF. The CDR3 coding sequence is TGCACCAGCAGCTTGGGGGCGGGTGAGACCTACGAGCAGTACTTC. V and J are TRBV5-1 and TRBJ2-7, with a weak D call TRBD1 (6 bases). Germline V gives CDR1 SGHRS, CDR2 YFSETQ. This CDR3 comprises 15 residues.

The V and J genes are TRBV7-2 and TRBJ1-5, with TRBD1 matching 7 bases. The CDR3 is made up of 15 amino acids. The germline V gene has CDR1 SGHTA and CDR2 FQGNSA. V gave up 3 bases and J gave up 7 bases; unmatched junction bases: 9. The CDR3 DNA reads TGTGCCAGCAGCTTGACCACAGGGGATTGGCAGCCCCAGCATTTT. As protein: CASSLTTGDWQPQHF.

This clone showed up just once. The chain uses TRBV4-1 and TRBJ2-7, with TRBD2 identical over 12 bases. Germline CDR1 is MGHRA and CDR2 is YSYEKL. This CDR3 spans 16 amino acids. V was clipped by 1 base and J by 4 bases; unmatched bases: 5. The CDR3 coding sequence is TGCGCCAGCAGCCAAGCCCTAGCGGGAGGGGGTTACGAGCAGTACTTC. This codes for CASSQALAGGGYEQYF.

DNA of the CDR3: TGTGCCAGTAAGCGTGTTTTGGACGGACACTCTGGAAACACCATATATTTT. Translating it yields CASKRVLDGHSGNTIYF. This chain joins TRBV19 and TRBJ1-3; D might be TRBD1 (5 bases). This CDR3 has 17 residues. Germline-derived CDR1 and CDR2 are LNHDA and SQIVND (reference sequence). Trimming stripped 7 bases from V and 0 bases from J, with 19 bases between.

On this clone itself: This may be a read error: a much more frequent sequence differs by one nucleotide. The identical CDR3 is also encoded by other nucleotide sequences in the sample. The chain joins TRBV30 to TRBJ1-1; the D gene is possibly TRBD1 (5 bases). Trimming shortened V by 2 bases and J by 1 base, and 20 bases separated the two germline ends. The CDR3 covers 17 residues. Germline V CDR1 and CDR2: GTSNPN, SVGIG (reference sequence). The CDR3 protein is CAWSRFGGLQGNTEAFF. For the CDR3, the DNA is TGTGCCTGGAGTAGATTCGGCGGATTGCAGGGGAACACTGAAGCTTTCTTT.

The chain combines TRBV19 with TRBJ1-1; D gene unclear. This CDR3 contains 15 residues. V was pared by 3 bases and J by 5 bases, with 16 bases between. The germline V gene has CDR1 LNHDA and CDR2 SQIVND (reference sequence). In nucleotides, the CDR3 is TGTGCCAGTAGTATCTCCCCGACCCGAGGGACTGAAGCTTTCTTT. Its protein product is CASSISPTRGTEAFF.

The CDR3 reads CASSRQGLVDTEAFF. As DNA, the CDR3 is TGTGCCAGCAGCAGACAGGGATTGGTGGACACTGAAGCTTTCTTT. V usage is TRBV28 and J usage is TRBJ1-1; 7 positions match TRBD1. Germline loops: CDR1 MDHEN, CDR2 SYDVKM. The CDR3 is made up of 15 amino acids. Germline trimming cut 6 bases from V and 3 bases from J; bases unmatched to any gene: 10.

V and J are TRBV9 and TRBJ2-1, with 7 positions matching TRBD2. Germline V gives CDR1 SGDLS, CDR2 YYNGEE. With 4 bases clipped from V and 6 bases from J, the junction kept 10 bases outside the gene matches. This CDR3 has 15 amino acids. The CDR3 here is CASSTRGEGPNEQFF. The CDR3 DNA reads TGTGCCAGCAGCACCCGAGGGGAGGGACCCAATGAGCAGTTCTTC.

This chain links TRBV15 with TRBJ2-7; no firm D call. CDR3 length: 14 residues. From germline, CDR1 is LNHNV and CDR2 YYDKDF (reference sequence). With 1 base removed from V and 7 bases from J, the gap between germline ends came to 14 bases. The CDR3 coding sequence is TGTGCCACCAGCAGAGTACAACATCCTTGGGAGCAGTACTTC. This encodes CATSRVQHPWEQYF.

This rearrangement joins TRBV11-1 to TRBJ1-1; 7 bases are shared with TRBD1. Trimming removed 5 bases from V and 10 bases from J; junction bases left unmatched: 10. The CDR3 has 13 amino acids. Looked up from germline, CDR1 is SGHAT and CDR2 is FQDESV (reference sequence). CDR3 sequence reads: CASSDGTVGGAFF. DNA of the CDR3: TGTGCCAGCAGCGACGGGACAGTTGGTGGAGCTTTCTTT.

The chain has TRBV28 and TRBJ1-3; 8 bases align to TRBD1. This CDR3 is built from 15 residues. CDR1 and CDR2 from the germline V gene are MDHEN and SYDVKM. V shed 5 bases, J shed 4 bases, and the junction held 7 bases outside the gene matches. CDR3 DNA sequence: TGTGCCAGCAGTCTTACAGGGGGTGTCGGAAACACCATATATTTT. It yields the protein CASSLTGGVGNTIYF. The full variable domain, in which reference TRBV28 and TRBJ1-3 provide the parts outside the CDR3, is DVKVTQSSRYLVKRTGEKVFLECVQDMDHENMFWYRQDPGLGLRLIYFSYDVKMKEKGDIPEGYSVSREKKERFSLILESASTNQTSMYLCASSLTGGVGNTIYFGEGSWLTVV.

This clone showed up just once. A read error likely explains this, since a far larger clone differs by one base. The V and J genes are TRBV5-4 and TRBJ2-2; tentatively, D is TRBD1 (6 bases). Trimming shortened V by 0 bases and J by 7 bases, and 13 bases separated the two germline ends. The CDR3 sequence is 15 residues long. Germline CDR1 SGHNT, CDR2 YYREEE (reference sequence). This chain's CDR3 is CASSLAGQRIGELFF. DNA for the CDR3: TGTGCCAGCAGCTTGGCAGGACAGAGGATCGGGGAGCTGTTTTTT.

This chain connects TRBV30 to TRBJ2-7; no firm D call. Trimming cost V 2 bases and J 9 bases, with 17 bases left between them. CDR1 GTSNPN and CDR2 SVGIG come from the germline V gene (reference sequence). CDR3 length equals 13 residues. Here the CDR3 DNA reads TGTGCCTGGAGTCTCTCGACACTTTCGGGGCAGTACTTC. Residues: CAWSLSTLSGQYF.

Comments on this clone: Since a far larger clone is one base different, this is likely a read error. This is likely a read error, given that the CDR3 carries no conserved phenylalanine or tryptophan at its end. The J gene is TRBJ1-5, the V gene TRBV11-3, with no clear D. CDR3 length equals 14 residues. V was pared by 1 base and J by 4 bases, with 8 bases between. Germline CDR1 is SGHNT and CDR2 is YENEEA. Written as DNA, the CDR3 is TGTGCCAGCAGCTTAGGGGGAGGTAATCAGCCCCAGCATCTT. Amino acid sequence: CASSLGGGNQPQHL.

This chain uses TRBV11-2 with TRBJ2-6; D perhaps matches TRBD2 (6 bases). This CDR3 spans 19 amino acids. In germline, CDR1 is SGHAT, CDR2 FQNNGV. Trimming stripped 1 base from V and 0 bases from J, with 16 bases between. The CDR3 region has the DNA TGTGCCAGCAGCTTAGTTTGGCGGGGACCGAGCTCTGGGGCCAACGTCCTGACTTTC. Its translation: CASSLVWRGPSSGANVLTF.

DNA for the CDR3: TGCAGCGTTAGAGGGGCTGAAGCTTTCTTT. This encodes CSVRGAEAFF. This chain links TRBV29-1 with TRBJ1-1; TRBD1 is a possible D gene (5 bases). V shed 5 bases and J shed 6 bases, with 7 bases lying between them. The CDR3 covers 10 residues. CDR1 and CDR2 (germline): SQVTM, ANQGSEA.

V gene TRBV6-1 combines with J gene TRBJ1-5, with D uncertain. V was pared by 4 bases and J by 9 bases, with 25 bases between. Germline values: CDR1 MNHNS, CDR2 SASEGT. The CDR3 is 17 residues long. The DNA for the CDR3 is TGTGCCAGCAGTGCTTCAGATAGAAGACATGGGAGTGGGCCCCAGCATTTT. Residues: CASSASDRRHGSGPQHF.

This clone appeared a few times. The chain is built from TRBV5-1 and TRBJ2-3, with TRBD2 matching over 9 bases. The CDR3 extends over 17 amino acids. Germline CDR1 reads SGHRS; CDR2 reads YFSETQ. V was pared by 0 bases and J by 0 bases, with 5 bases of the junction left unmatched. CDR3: CASSLGSGSVSTDTQYF. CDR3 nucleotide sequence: TGCGCCAGCAGCTTGGGTAGCGGGAGCGTTAGCACAGATACGCAGTATTTT.

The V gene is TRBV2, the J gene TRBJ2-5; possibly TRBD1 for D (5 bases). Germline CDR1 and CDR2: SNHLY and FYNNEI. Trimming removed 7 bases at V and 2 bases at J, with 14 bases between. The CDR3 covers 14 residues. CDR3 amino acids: CASKTGTKQETQYF. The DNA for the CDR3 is TGTGCCAGCAAAACAGGAACCAAACAAGAGACCCAGTACTTC. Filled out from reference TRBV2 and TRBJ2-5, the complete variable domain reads EPEVTQTPSHQVTQMGQEVILRCVPISNHLYFYWYRQILGQKVEFLVSFYNNEISEKSEIFDDQFSVERPDGSNFTLKIRSTKLEDSAMYFCASKTGTKQETQYFGPGTRLLVL.

CDR3: CSARDGQNYGYTF. CDR3 nucleotides: TGCAGCGCTCGGGACGGTCAAAACTATGGCTACACCTTC. The V call is TRBV29-1, the J call TRBJ1-2; D might be TRBD1 (5 bases). This CDR3 has 13 residues. The V and J ends lost 7 bases and 2 bases respectively, with 14 bases between them. Germline CDR1 is SQVTM and CDR2 is ANQGSEA.

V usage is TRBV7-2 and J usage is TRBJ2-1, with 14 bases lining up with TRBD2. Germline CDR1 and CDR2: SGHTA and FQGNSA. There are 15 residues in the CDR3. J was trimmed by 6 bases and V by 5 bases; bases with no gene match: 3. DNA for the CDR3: TGTGCCAGCAGCCAGACTAGCGGGAGGGCCAATGAGCAGTTCTTC. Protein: CASSQTSGRANEQFF.

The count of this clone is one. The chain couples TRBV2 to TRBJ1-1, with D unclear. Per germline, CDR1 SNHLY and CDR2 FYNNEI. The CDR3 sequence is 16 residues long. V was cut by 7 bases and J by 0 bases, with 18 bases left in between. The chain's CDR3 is CASTVREVRMNTEAFF. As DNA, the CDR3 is TGTGCCAGCACCGTCCGGGAAGTTCGTATGAACACTGAAGCTTTCTTT.

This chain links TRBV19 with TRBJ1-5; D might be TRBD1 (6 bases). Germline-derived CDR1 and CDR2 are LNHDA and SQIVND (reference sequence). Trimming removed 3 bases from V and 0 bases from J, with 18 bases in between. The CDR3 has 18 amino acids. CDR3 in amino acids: CASSIGRGSGHSNQPQHF. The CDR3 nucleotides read TGTGCCAGTAGTATCGGCAGGGGAAGTGGCCATAGCAATCAGCCCCAGCATTTT.

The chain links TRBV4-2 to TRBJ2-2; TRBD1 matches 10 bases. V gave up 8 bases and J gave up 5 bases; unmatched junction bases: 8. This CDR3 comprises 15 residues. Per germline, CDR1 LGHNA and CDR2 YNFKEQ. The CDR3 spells CASGEGQGRTGELFF. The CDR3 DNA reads TGTGCCAGCGGCGAGGGACAGGGGAGGACCGGGGAGCTGTTTTTT.